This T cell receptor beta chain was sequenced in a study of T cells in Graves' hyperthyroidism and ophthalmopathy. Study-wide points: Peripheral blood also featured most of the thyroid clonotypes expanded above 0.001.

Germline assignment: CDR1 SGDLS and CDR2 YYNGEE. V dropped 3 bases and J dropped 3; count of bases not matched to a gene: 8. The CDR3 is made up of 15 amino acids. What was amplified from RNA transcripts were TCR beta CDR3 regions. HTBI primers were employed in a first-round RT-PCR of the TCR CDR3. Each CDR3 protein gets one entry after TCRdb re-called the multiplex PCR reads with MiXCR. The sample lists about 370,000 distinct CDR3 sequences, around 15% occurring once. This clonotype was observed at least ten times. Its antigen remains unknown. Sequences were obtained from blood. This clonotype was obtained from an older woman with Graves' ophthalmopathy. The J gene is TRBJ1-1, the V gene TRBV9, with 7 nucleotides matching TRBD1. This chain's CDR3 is CASSGPGTADTEAFF. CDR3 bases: TGTGCCAGCAGCGGCCCGGGGACAGCCGACACTGAAGCTTTCTTT.